This T cell receptor beta chain was sequenced during a study of neoadjuvant nivolumab and ipilimumab in lung cancer. Study-level information: The combination arm added day-1 ipilimumab 1 mg/kg to nivolumab 3 mg/kg on days 1, 15, 29.

Per germline, CDR1 MDHEN and CDR2 SYDVKM. The CDR3 extends over 13 amino acids. Trimming took off 6 bases at V and 4 bases at J, with 12 bases between the two ends. TCRdb's copy holds only in-frame clones and misses some; the assay was immunoSEQ multiplex PCR. The sample holds tens of thousands of clones, around 82% seen once. This clone was detected only a few times. The chain recombines TRBV28 with TRBJ1-1; tentatively, D is TRBD1 (5 bases). Sequences were derived from peripheral blood, sampled before neoadjuvant nivolumab, alone or with ipilimumab. This TCR was sampled from an adult with non-small cell lung cancer. For the CDR3, the DNA is TGTGCCAGCAGGCTCCTGGGGGGCACTGAAGCTTTCTTT. Translated: CASRLLGGTEAFF.